Below are 24 T cell receptor beta chains sequenced from a single sample in a study of identical twins. TCRdb called the 5' RACE reads again in MiXCR, with one record for every CDR3 protein. Found here are 350,000 or so distinct CDR3 sequences, more than 9% of them singletons; the top ten hold 6% to 9%. These data were also filed under a second study, of yellow fever vaccine responses in identical twins.

The sequenced sample was CD8+ T cells sorted from blood. These receptors all come from a woman between 18 and 29 years old in good health.

This clonotype was detected a few times. This sequence joins TRBV6-5 and TRBJ2-5; 7 nucleotides agree with TRBD2. V was clipped by 3 bases and J by 4 bases; unmatched bases: 5. CDR1 is MNHEY and CDR2 is SVGAGI in the germline V gene. The CDR3 consists of 14 residues. The CDR3 DNA is TGTGCCAGCAGTTATGGGGGGGTCGGAGAGACCCAGTACTTC. As protein: CASSYGGVGETQYF.

There are many counts of this clonotype. This chain links TRBV9 with TRBJ2-7; the D gene is possibly TRBD2 (6 bases). CDR3 length equals 15 residues. Trimming took 0 bases from V and 0 from J, leaving 10 bases between them. The germline CDR1 and CDR2 sequences are SGDLS and YYNGEE. The CDR3 sequence: CASSVAGGDSYEQYF. CDR3 DNA: TGTGCCAGCAGCGTAGCTGGCGGGGACTCCTACGAGCAGTACTTC.

The CDR3: CASSNTDRGWGDTEAFF. The CDR3 coding sequence is TGTGCCAGCAGTAACACGGACAGGGGGTGGGGAGACACTGAAGCTTTCTTT. The gene calls are TRBV28 and TRBJ1-1, with 10 bases aligning to TRBD1. The trim removed 5 bases at V and 3 bases at J, leaving 12 bases unmatched. There are 17 residues in the CDR3. Germline V gives CDR1 MDHEN, CDR2 SYDVKM.

A few counts support this clonotype. This rearrangement joins TRBV6-5 to TRBJ2-3; 8 nucleotides match TRBD2. The CDR3 has 14 amino acids. J lost 6 bases, V lost 3 bases, and 5 bases had no gene match. Per germline, CDR1 MNHEY and CDR2 SVGAGI. The CDR3 is CASSYVSGVDTQYF. In DNA, the CDR3 is TGTGCCAGCAGTTATGTTAGCGGGGTGGATACGCAGTATTTT.

The CDR3 region is CANLAGGLGVKEQYF. The CDR3 DNA sequence: TGTGCCAACTTAGCGGGAGGCCTGGGGGTGAAAGAGCAGTACTTC. The V gene is TRBV2, the J gene TRBJ2-7, with 10 bases fitting TRBD2. CDR3 size: 15 residues. The V gene's germline CDR1 is SNHLY and CDR2 FYNNEI. J was trimmed by 7 bases and V by 10 bases; bases with no gene match: 16.

This clonotype came up a few times. CDR3 in DNA: TGCAGTGCTAGAGATCGGGCGGGGGGCAATGAGCAGTTCTTC. It codes for CSARDRAGGNEQFF. The chain combines TRBV20-1 with TRBJ2-1; 8 bases line up with TRBD2. Trimming cost V 0 bases and J 6 bases; bases outside gene matches: 4. Germline CDR1 DFQATT, CDR2 SNEGSKA (reference sequence). This CDR3 region has 14 residues.

This clonotype occurred a few times. CDR3 bases: TGCGCCAGCAGCCACACACAGGGCTCTGAAGCTTTCTTT. It codes for CASSHTQGSEAFF. The chain is built from TRBV4-1 and TRBJ1-1; a possible D gene is TRBD1 (6 bases). Germline CDR1 MGHRA, CDR2 YSYEKL. V was shortened by 3 bases and J by 6 bases, with 11 bases between the two germline ends. The length of the CDR3 is 13 residues.

The rearrangement uses TRBV12-3 or TRBV12-4 and TRBJ1-2; D remains unclear. Trimming left V 6 bases short and J 3 bases short, with 11 bases between. This CDR3 contains 13 residues. The CDR3 here is CASRPGSHYGYTF. The CDR3 DNA reads as TGTGCCAGCAGGCCCGGCAGCCACTATGGCTACACCTTC.

The gene calls are TRBV7-6 and TRBJ2-1; TRBD1 matches 9 bases. The CDR3 covers 17 residues. J gave up 0 bases and V 5 bases, and 8 bases lay outside the gene matches. The germline V gene encodes CDR1 SGHVS and CDR2 FNYEAQ. This CDR3 is CASSLFPGQGSYNEQFF. In nucleotides, the CDR3 is TGTGCCAGCAGCCTGTTCCCGGGACAGGGCTCCTACAATGAGCAGTTCTTC.

Many counts were recorded for this clonotype. This chain uses TRBV5-6 with TRBJ2-2; 13 bases match TRBD2. The CDR3 is made up of 16 amino acids. Unmatched junction bases numbered 9, after V lost 4 bases and J lost 9 bases. Germline V lookup: CDR1 SGHDT, CDR2 YYEEEE. The CDR3 DNA reads as TGTGCCAGCAGCCCCGGACTAGCGGGAGTCCCACGGGAGCTGTTTTTT. It specifies CASSPGLAGVPRELFF.

The chain has TRBV20-1 and TRBJ2-7; D perhaps matches TRBD2 (5 bases). The germline V gene encodes CDR1 DFQATT and CDR2 SNEGSKA (reference sequence). The V end lost 3 bases, the J end lost 2 bases, and 11 bases lay between the germline ends. This CDR3 has 13 residues. The DNA of the CDR3 is TGCAGTGCTAGGTCTCTGGGAGCCTACGAGCAGTACGTC. It specifies CSARSLGAYEQYV.

This clonotype showed up just a few times. The chain combines TRBV29-1 with TRBJ2-3; 9 bases align to TRBD1. Per the germline V gene, CDR1 is SQVTM and CDR2 is ANQGSEA. The length of the CDR3 is 15 residues. The V segment lost 1 base and the J segment 9 bases; nucleotides outside the gene matches: 11. CDR3 nucleotide sequence: TGCAGCGTTGAAGGGTATAAGGGGACAGGGTCAACGCAGTATTTT. Translated: CSVEGYKGTGSTQYF.

This clonotype was detected many times. The chain joins TRBV7-8 to TRBJ2-1; 9 nucleotides agree with TRBD2. CDR3 length: 15 amino acids. Germline CDR1 is SGHVS and CDR2 is FQNEAQ. V dropped 3 bases and J dropped 10; count of bases not matched to a gene: 10. The CDR3 loop is CASSFRPGTSREQFF. The CDR3 DNA reads TGTGCCAGCAGCTTTCGTCCCGGGACTAGCCGGGAGCAGTTCTTC.

The chain has TRBV2 and TRBJ2-7; 7 nucleotides match TRBD1. CDR1 and CDR2 from the germline V gene are SNHLY and FYNNEI. The trim removed 6 bases at V and 7 bases at J, leaving 6 bases unmatched. This CDR3 is built from 12 residues. The CDR3 region is CASRQGMGEQYF. CDR3 coding DNA: TGTGCCAGCAGACAGGGGATGGGGGAGCAGTACTTC.

This clonotype has just a few counts. The V call is TRBV7-9, the J call TRBJ1-1; 9 bases are a match to TRBD1. With 5 bases clipped from V and 8 bases from J, the junction kept 9 bases outside the gene matches. Germline CDR1 reads SEHNR; CDR2 reads FQNEAQ (reference sequence). The CDR3 spans 14 residues. The CDR3 nucleotides read TGTGCCAGCAGCCACCCGACAGGGGGGATGGAAGCTTTCTTT. This sequence encodes CASSHPTGGMEAFF.

This clonotype was seen more than once but under ten times. V gene TRBV28 combines with J gene TRBJ2-7; the D gene is possibly TRBD1 (5 bases). CDR1 is MDHEN and CDR2 is SYDVKM in the germline V gene. CDR3 length: 14 amino acids. The V end was cut by 4 bases, the J end by 3 bases, with 13 bases between. The CDR3 coding sequence is TGTGCCAGCAGTTCTACACAGGACCTCTACGAGCAGTACGTC. It is translated as CASSSTQDLYEQYV.

J is TRBJ2-1 and V is TRBV3-1, with 12 bases identical to TRBD1. There are 17 residues in the CDR3. CDR1 and CDR2 (germline): LGHDT, YNNKEL (reference sequence). V dropped 5 bases and J dropped 5; count of bases not matched to a gene: 10. The CDR3 here is CASSVDWDRGLNNEQFF. The CDR3, as DNA: TGTGCCAGCAGCGTAGATTGGGACAGGGGGCTGAACAATGAGCAGTTCTTC.

The chain uses TRBV13 and TRBJ2-1; 10 bases map to TRBD1. V shed 5 bases, J shed 7 bases, and the junction held 11 bases outside the gene matches. This CDR3 comprises 16 residues. The germline V gene encodes CDR1 PRHDT and CDR2 FYEKMQ (reference sequence). CDR3 region: CASSPRTGGSWNEQFF. The CDR3 DNA reads as TGTGCCAGCAGCCCCCGGACAGGGGGTAGTTGGAATGAGCAGTTCTTC.

The chain has TRBV6-5 and TRBJ1-1; D is undetermined. Germline CDR1 reads MNHEY; CDR2 reads SVGAGI. This CDR3 spans 13 amino acids. Trimming cost V 0 bases and J 7 bases, with 9 bases left between them. Here the CDR3 reads CASSYSDGFEAFF. The CDR3 nucleotides read TGTGCCAGCAGTTACTCGGATGGATTTGAAGCTTTCTTT.

This clonotype was detected many times. The chain carries TRBV4-1 and TRBJ2-7; 9 positions agree with TRBD1. The CDR3 loop spans 16 amino acids. With 0 bases clipped from V and 7 bases from J, the junction kept 10 bases outside the gene matches. Germline CDR1 MGHRA, CDR2 YSYEKL. The chain's CDR3 is CASSQEETWTGDEQYF. CDR3 nucleotide sequence: TGCGCCAGCAGCCAAGAGGAAACCTGGACAGGGGATGAGCAGTACTTC.

V usage is TRBV7-6 and J usage is TRBJ2-5, with 13 bases that match TRBD2. Trimming cost V 5 bases and J 3 bases; bases outside gene matches: 3. The CDR3 has 15 amino acids. Germline loops: CDR1 SGHVS, CDR2 FNYEAQ. CDR3 protein: CASSEGLAGEETQYF. The DNA of the CDR3 is TGTGCCAGCAGCGAAGGACTAGCGGGGGAAGAGACCCAGTACTTC.

In this sample, this clonotype turned up many times. The chain has TRBV7-9 and TRBJ1-1; D unresolved. V lost 3 bases and J 4 bases, leaving 9 bases between the germline ends. CDR1 and CDR2 (germline): SEHNR, FQNEAQ (reference sequence). This CDR3 is built from 13 residues. The CDR3 region has the DNA TGTGCCAGCAGCTTTGGAAAGGGCACTGAAGCTTTCTTT. This translates into CASSFGKGTEAFF.

This clonotype was observed at least ten times. The V and J genes are TRBV20-1 and TRBJ2-1; 8 bases agree with TRBD2. From germline, CDR1 is DFQATT and CDR2 SNEGSKA (reference sequence). The CDR3 totals 16 residues. The ends lost 0 bases at V and 0 bases at J; junction bases unmatched: 4. The CDR3 sequence is CSARDLAGSSYNEQFF. The CDR3 bases are TGCAGTGCTAGAGATTTAGCGGGAAGCTCCTACAATGAGCAGTTCTTC.

This clonotype was seen many times. This sequence joins TRBV4-1 and TRBJ1-1; TRBD1 aligns across 7 bases. Germline V CDR1 and CDR2: MGHRA, YSYEKL. This CDR3 is 14 amino acids long. Unmatched junction bases numbered 2, after V lost 1 base and J lost 3 bases. CDR3 protein: CASSQAGGDTEAFF. The CDR3 DNA reads as TGCGCCAGCAGCCAAGCAGGGGGGGACACTGAAGCTTTCTTT.